The clone carrying this TCR beta chain was found many times. What it binds is unknown. V was pared by 2 bases and J by 3 bases, with 6 bases between. In germline, CDR1 is SGHRS, CDR2 YFSETQ. The CDR3 extends over 12 amino acids. The sample is drawn from a study of regulatory T cells in long-lasting Graves disease. Study-wide findings and caveats: Persistent Graves' patients showed less TCR diversity than newly diagnosed patients showed.

Described time point: newly diagnosed GD, antithyroid drugs for less than 3 months. Scientists built the TCR library using RNA that was extracted from PBMCs. Sequencing libraries for TCR beta were prepared with iRepertoire HTBI primers and Arm-PCR of CDR3 regions. TCRdb reprocessed the multiplex PCR reads with MiXCR, giving one entry per CDR3 protein. The data contain about half a million distinct CDR3 sequences, 12% of them singletons. Another study also made use of these data, one on T cells in Graves' hyperthyroidism and ophthalmopathy. According to that study: Among clonotypes expanded in thyroid above 0.001, most were also found in blood. A model of 13 V-J pairs discriminated ophthalmopathy from stable hyperthyroidism. Progression to ophthalmopathy was predicted a median of about 6.6 months early.

The sequences come from peripheral blood mononuclear cells (PBMCs), collected at new diagnosis, from a patient treated with antithyroid drugs. The genes are TRBV5-1 and TRBJ2-7; D unclear. The origin of this receptor is a woman in her twenties or thirties with Graves disease. The CDR3 DNA reads as TGCGCCAGCAGCTTTGACCGCTACGAGCAGTACTTC. The encoded protein is CASSFDRYEQYF.